This T cell receptor beta chain was profiled in a study of blood T cell repertoires in COVID-19. In the authors' methods: Reference gene primer amplification gave estimated nucleated cell counts. This table comes from immunoSEQ multiplex PCR, and its TCRdb copy is limited to in-frame clones, with some not included. V, J and clone size reflect that table, while D and trimming were determined from the DNA. Of approximately 100,000 clones listed, around 90% were seen once; the top ten hold about 18%. In germline, CDR1 is SGHTA, CDR2 FQGNSA. This CDR3 is built from 17 residues. V lost 0 bases and J lost 2, with 14 bases in between.

This clonotype was sampled from a middle-aged man with acute or convalescent COVID-19. Sequenced: peripheral blood. V usage is TRBV7-2 and J usage is TRBJ1-3; D is possibly TRBD1 (5 bases). CDR3 amino acids: CASSLAGPLRTGNTIYF. The CDR3 nucleotides are TGTGCCAGCAGCTTAGCGGGGCCCCTTCGAACTGGAAACACCATATATTTT.